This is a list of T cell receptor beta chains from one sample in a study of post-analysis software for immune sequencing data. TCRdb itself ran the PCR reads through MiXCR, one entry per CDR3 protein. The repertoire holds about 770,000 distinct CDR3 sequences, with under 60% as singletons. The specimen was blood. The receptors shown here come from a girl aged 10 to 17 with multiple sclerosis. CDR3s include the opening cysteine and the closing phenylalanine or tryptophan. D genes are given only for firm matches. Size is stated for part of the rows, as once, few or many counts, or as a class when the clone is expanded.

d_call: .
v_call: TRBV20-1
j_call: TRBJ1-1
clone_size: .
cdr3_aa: CSARDRVRGNTEAFF
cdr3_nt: TGCAGTGCTAGAGATCGGGTGAGGGGGAACACTGAAGCTTTCTTT

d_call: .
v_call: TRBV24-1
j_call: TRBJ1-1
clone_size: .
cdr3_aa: CATSAGRNTEAFF
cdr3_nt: TGTGCCACCAGTGCGGGCAGGAACACTGAAGCTTTCTTT

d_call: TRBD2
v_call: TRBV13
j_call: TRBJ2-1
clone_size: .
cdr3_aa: CASSVRAGGLHYNEQFF
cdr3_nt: TGTGCCAGCTCGGTTAGAGCGGGAGGACTTCACTACAATGAGCAGTTCTTC

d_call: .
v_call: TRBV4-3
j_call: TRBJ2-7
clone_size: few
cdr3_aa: CASSQDFPGGAKSYEQYF
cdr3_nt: TGCGCCAGCAGCCAAGATTTCCCCGGCGGAGCTAAGTCATACGAGCAGTACTTC

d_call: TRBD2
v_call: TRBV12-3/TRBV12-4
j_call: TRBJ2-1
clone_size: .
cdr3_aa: CASTLSGTTNNEQFF
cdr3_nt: TGTGCCAGCACTCTCTCCGGGACTACAAACAATGAGCAGTTCTTC

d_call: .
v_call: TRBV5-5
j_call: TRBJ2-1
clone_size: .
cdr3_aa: CASSLAAISYNEQFF
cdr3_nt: TGTGCCAGCAGCTTAGCCGCCATCTCCTACAATGAGCAGTTCTTC

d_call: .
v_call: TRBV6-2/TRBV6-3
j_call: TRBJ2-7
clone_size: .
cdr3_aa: CASRGVGQTYEQYF
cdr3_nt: TGTGCCAGCAGGGGGGTCGGGCAGACCTACGAGCAGTACTTC

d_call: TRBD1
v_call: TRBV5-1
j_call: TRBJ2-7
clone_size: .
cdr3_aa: CASSLNWGTDEQYF
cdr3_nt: TGCGCCAGCAGTTTGAATTGGGGGACAGACGAGCAGTACTTC

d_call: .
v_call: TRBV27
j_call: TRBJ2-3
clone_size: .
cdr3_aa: CASSTRGTQYF
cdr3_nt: TGTGCCAGCAGTACTCGGGGTACGCAGTATTTT

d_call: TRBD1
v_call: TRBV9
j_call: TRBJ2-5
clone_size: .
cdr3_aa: CASSDRDREETQYF
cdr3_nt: TGTGCCAGCAGCGACCGGGACAGAGAAGAGACCCAGTACTTC

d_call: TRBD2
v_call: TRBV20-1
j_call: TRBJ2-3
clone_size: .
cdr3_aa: CSARRLAGGTDTQYF
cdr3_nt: TGCAGTGCCCGTAGACTAGCGGGCGGCACAGATACGCAGTATTTT

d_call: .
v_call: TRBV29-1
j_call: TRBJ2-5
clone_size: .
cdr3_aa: CSVQDSTQETQYF
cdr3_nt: TGCAGCGTTCAGGACAGCACCCAAGAGACCCAGTACTTC

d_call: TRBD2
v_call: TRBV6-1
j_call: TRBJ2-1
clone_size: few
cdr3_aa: CGSWAGVNNEQFF
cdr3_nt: TGCGGGTCGTGGGCGGGAGTTAACAATGAGCAGTTCTTC

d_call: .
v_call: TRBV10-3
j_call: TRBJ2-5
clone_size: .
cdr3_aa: CAISEPGQPGAETQYF
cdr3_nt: TGTGCCATCAGTGAACCCGGACAGCCTGGAGCAGAGACCCAGTACTTC

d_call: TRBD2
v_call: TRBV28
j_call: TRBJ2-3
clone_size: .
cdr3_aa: CASSFPGLAGEAVHTDTQYF
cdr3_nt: TGTGCCAGCAGTTTTCCTGGACTAGCGGGAGAGGCAGTACACACAGATACGCAGTATTTT

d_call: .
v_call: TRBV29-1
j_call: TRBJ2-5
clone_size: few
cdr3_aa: CSVEEGGPFTTQYF
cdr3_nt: TGCAGCGTTGAAGAGGGGGGTCCATTCACGACCCAGTACTTC

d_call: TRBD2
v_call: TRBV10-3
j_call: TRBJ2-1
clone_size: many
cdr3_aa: CAISANSGTYNEQFF
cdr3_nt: TGTGCCATCAGCGCTAACAGCGGGACCTACAATGAGCAGTTCTTC

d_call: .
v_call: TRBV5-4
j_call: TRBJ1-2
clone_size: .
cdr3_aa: CASSARTDPHGGYTF
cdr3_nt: TGTGCCAGCAGCGCACGGACAGACCCGCACGGTGGCTACACCTTC

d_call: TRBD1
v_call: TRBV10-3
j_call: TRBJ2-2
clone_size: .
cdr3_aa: CAIAPTQGAWTGELFF
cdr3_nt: TGTGCCATCGCCCCGACCCAGGGGGCTTGGACCGGGGAGCTGTTTTTT

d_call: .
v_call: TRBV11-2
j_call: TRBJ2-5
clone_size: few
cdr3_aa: CASSLGMWGGGPQETQYF
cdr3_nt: TGTGCCAGCAGCTTAGGGATGTGGGGGGGCGGACCCCAAGAGACCCAGTACTTC

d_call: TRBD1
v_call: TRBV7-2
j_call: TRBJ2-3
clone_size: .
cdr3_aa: CASSLGQGGISDTQYF
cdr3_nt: TGTGCCAGCAGCCTGGGACAGGGCGGCATATCAGATACGCAGTATTTT

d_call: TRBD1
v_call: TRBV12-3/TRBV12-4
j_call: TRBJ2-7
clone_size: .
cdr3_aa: CASSTADGTGGLYEQYF
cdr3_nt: TGTGCCAGCAGCACTGCAGACGGGACAGGGGGCTTGTACGAGCAGTACTTC

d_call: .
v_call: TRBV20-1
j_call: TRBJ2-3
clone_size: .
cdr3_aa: CSASVGDTQYF
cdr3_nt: TGCAGTGCTAGTGTTGGAGATACGCAGTATTTT

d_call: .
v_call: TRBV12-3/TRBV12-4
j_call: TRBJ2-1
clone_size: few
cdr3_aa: CASSLTGFLTNEQFF
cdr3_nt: TGTGCCAGCAGTCTTACAGGGTTTCTCACTAATGAGCAGTTCTTC

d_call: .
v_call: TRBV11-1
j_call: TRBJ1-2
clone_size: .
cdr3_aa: CASSPDSVVYGYTF
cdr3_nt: TGTGCCAGCAGCCCGGACAGCGTCGTCTATGGCTACACCTTC

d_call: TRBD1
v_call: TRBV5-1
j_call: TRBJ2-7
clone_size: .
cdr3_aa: CASSQGGSGRAYEQYF
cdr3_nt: TGCGCCAGCAGCCAAGGGGGCTCGGGACGGGCCTACGAGCAGTACTTC

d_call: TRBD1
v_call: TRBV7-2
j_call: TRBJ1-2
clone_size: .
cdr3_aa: CASSSRQGNPYGYTF
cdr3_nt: TGTGCCAGCAGCTCCCGACAGGGGAACCCCTATGGCTACACCTTC

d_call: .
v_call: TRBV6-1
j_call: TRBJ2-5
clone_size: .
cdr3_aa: CAHNPGQQETQYF
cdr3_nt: TGTGCCCATAATCCGGGTCAACAAGAGACCCAGTACTTC

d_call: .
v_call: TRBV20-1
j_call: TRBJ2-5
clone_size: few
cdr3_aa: CSARLDAGKDGETQYF
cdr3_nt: TGCAGTGCTAGGCTCGACGCGGGGAAGGATGGAGAGACCCAGTACTTC

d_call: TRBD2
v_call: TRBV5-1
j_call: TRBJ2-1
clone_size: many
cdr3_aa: CASSLELAGVYVNEQFF
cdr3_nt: TGCGCCAGCAGCTTGGAACTAGCGGGAGTTTATGTGAATGAGCAGTTCTTC

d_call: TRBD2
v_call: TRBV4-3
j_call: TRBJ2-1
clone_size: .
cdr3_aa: CASSLVAGDYNEQFF
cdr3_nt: TGCGCCAGCAGCCTTGTAGCGGGAGACTACAATGAGCAGTTCTTC

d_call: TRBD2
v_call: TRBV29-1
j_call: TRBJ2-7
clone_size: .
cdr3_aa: CGGAGTRGGYEQYF
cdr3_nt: TGCGGCGGTGCGGGGACTAGGGGGGGATACGAGCAGTACTTC

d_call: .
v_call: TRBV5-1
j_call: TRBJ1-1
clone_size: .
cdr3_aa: CASSGGDMNTEAFF
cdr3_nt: TGCGCCAGCAGCGGCGGGGACATGAACACTGAAGCTTTCTTT

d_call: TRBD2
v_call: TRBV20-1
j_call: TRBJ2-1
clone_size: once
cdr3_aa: CSAALAGGPFEQFF
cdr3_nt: TGCAGTGCTGCCCTAGCGGGAGGGCCCTTTGAGCAGTTCTTC

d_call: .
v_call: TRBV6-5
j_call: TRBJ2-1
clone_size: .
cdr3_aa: CASSSREGRHEQFF
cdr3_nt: TGTGCCAGCAGTTCCAGAGAGGGGAGACATGAGCAGTTCTTC

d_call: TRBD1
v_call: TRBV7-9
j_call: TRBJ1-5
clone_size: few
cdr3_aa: CASSETGGDQPQHF
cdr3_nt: TGTGCCAGCAGCGAAACAGGGGGCGATCAGCCCCAGCATTTT

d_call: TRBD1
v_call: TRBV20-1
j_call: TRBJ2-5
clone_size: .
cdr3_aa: CSARENRGLEGTQYF
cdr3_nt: TGCAGTGCTAGGGAAAACAGGGGGCTTGAGGGGACCCAGTACTTC

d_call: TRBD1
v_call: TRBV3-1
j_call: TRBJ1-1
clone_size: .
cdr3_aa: CASSQERTGVRTEAFF
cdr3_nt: TGTGCCAGCAGCCAAGAGAGAACAGGGGTAAGGACTGAAGCTTTCTTT